This T cell receptor beta chain was sequenced in a study of blood T cell repertoires in COVID-19. Looking at the study overall: Samples representing acute and convalescent COVID-19 were sourced from the United States, Italy and Spain. T cells, B-cell-depleted T cells, or PBMCs provided the cDNA or gDNA that served as material.

As originally analysed: The assay estimated nucleated cells by amplifying reference gene primers. Profiled with immunoSEQ multiplex PCR; TCRdb holds only in-frame clones, not every one. V and J calls and clone size are given by that table; D and trimming were obtained from the DNA. The sample records approximately 91,000 clones, over 75% being singletons. This clone was recorded only once. The sample comprised peripheral blood. This TCR derives from a man aged 65 to 79 with acute or convalescent COVID-19.

CDR3 DNA sequence: TGTGCCAGTAGTGTAACCGGGACAGGGGTGAACAATGAGCAGTTCTTC. This translates into CASSVTGTGVNNEQFF. The chain has TRBV19 and TRBJ2-1; 10 nucleotides match TRBD1. The germline V gene has CDR1 LNHDA and CDR2 SQIVND (reference sequence). This CDR3 comprises 16 residues. The trim removed 5 bases at V and 5 bases at J, leaving 9 bases unmatched.